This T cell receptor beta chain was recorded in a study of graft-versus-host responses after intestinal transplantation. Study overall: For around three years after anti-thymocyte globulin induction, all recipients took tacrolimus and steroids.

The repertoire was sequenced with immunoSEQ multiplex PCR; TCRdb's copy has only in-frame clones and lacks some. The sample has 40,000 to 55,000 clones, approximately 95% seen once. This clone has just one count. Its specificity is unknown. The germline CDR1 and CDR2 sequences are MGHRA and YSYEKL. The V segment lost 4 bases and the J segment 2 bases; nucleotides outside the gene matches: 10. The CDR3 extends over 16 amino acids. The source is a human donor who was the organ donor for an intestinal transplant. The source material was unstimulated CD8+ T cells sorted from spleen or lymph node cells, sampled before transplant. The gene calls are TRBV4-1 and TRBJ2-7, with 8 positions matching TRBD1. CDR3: CASSLSTGQVTYEQYF. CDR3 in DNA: TGCGCCAGCAGCCTAAGTACGGGACAGGTCACCTACGAGCAGTACTTC.